The text below deals with one T cell receptor beta chain. Its antigen is unidentified. These data are taken from a study of PD-1 blockade in classical Hodgkin lymphoma. The wider study: Patients were treated with nivolumab at 3 mg/kg, and this was given intravenously every 2 weeks.

Brentuximab vedotin exposure varied, and every patient relapsed after autologous stem cell transplantation. V lost 5 bases and J lost 7, with 26 bases in between. CDR3 length: 17 residues. Germline loops: CDR1 LGHNA, CDR2 YNFKEQ. Study-level points and caveats: Exclusion covered patients beginning nivolumab under 1 year post-ASCT. The origin of the repertoire differences remains undefined, with disease activity or prior therapy as possible causes. Newly diagnosed patients reportedly trailed healthy donors in baseline TCR diversity.

Method: immunoSEQ multiplex PCR; TCRdb's copy keeps in-frame clones and lacks some. This table holds about 150,000 clones, around four fifths found once. The material was peripheral blood mononuclear cells (PBMCs), obtained before the second cycle of nivolumab. The clonotype comes from a human donor with classical Hodgkin lymphoma. The chain carries TRBV4-2 and TRBJ1-2, with a weak D call TRBD1 (6 bases). The CDR3 is CASSLAFTGNLFGGYTF. CDR3 sequence (DNA): TGTGCCAGCAGCTTGGCGTTCACAGGGAACCTATTTGGTGGCTACACCTTC.